These 22 T cell receptor beta chains originate from one sample sequenced in a study. MiXCR was run by TCRdb on the RT-PCR reads, yielding one entry per CDR3 protein. The sample consists of more than 550,000 distinct CDR3 sequences, 13% to 15% of them appearing once. What was sequenced was memory CD4+ T cells from blood. The source is a female donor in good health, serving as a healthy control.

This clonotype was counted between two and nine times. The chain carries TRBV20-1 and TRBJ1-5, with unresolved D. CDR1 is DFQATT and CDR2 is SNEGSKA in the germline V gene (reference sequence). The CDR3 covers 13 residues. The V and J ends lost 5 bases and 1 base respectively, with 9 bases between them. The CDR3 DNA sequence: TGCAGTGCTCCGGGCCCCAGCAATCAGCCCCAGCATTTT. Translation gives CSAPGPSNQPQHF.

This clonotype came up many times. The gene calls are TRBV7-2 and TRBJ2-5, with D possibly TRBD1 on 6 matching bases. Trimming removed 5 bases at V and 7 bases at J, with 20 bases between. This CDR3 has 15 residues. Germline assignment: CDR1 SGHTA and CDR2 FQGNSA. CDR3 loop: CASSRRQGLDGTQYF. CDR3 nucleotide sequence: TGTGCCAGCAGCCGTCGTCAGGGGTTGGATGGGACCCAGTACTTC.

The genes are TRBV5-1 and TRBJ2-3, with D perhaps assigned TRBD1 or TRBD2 (6 bases each). Germline CDR1 SGHRS, CDR2 YFSETQ. Trimming cost V 5 bases and J 0 bases, with 13 bases left between them. The CDR3 spans 15 residues. CDR3 residues: CASRGGQTSTDTQYF. The CDR3 DNA sequence: TGCGCCAGCAGGGGGGGCCAGACTAGCACAGATACGCAGTATTTT.

The chain uses TRBV20-1 and TRBJ1-2; maybe TRBD1 (5 bases). This CDR3 has 13 amino acids. Trimming stripped 3 bases from V and 4 bases from J, with 12 bases between. Per germline, CDR1 DFQATT and CDR2 SNEGSKA (reference sequence). This CDR3 reads CSASNLGGYGYTF. CDR3 nucleotide sequence: TGCAGTGCTAGTAACTTGGGGGGCTATGGCTACACCTTC.

A few counts support this clonotype. The V call is TRBV27, the J call TRBJ1-1; TRBD1 might be the D (5 bases). From germline, CDR1 is MNHEY and CDR2 SMNVEV (reference sequence). This CDR3 is 15 amino acids long. Trimming took off 1 base at V and 1 base at J, with 10 bases between the two ends. CDR3 in DNA: TGTGCCAGCAGTTTATTCGCAGGGACGAACACTGAAGCTTTCTTT. It is translated as CASSLFAGTNTEAFF.

The table lists this clonotype with many counts. The CDR3: CSAGTGVDEQYF. The CDR3 DNA reads TGCAGCGCCGGGACAGGGGTGGACGAGCAGTACTTC. The chain combines TRBV29-1 with TRBJ2-7; TRBD1 aligns across 10 bases. This CDR3 is 12 amino acids long. The ends lost 7 bases at V and 5 bases at J; junction bases unmatched: 5. Germline V CDR1 and CDR2: SQVTM, ANQGSEA.

This clonotype was seen repeatedly, ten times or more. CDR3 sequence (DNA): TGTGCCAGCAGCGTATCGACAACACACACAGATACGCAGTATTTT. Translated: CASSVSTTHTDTQYF. The chain is built from TRBV9 and TRBJ2-3; D ambiguous. CDR3 length: 15 residues. Looked up from germline, CDR1 is SGDLS and CDR2 is YYNGEE. V was pared by 1 base and J by 2 bases, with 11 bases between.

This clonotype was counted only a few times. The chain has TRBV27 and TRBJ1-1; the D is unclear. Trimming cost V 4 bases and J 0 bases, with 15 bases left between them. The CDR3 contains 16 residues. Germline V gene lookup returns CDR1 MNHEY and CDR2 SMNVEV (reference sequence). The CDR3 coding sequence is TGTGCCAGCAGTTCCGGCTACCTTCCGATGAACACTGAAGCTTTCTTT. Translating it yields CASSSGYLPMNTEAFF.

This clonotype showed up many times. The chain employs TRBV27 and TRBJ1-2; TRBD1 aligns across 7 bases. CDR1 and CDR2 (germline): MNHEY, SMNVEV (reference sequence). V shed 5 bases, J shed 7 bases, and the junction held 7 bases outside the gene matches. The CDR3 spans 13 residues. The CDR3 reads CASSPQDRSGYTF. The CDR3 nucleotides read TGTGCCAGCAGTCCCCAGGACAGGAGTGGCTACACCTTC.

This clonotype occurred many times. The DNA of the CDR3 is TGTGCCAGCAGCTTAAGAGGGGGAGCGGTTTACAATGAGCAGTTCTTC. It is translated as CASSLRGGAVYNEQFF. The rearrangement links TRBV7-3 to TRBJ2-1, with D possibly TRBD1 on 6 matching bases. Germline CDR1 reads SGHTA; CDR2 reads FQGTGA. The CDR3 runs 16 residues. Trimming left V 1 base short and J 4 bases short, with 14 bases between.

The rearrangement links TRBV28 to TRBJ1-1; 8 positions agree with TRBD1. J gave up 5 bases and V 8 bases, and 10 bases lay outside the gene matches. CDR1 is MDHEN and CDR2 is SYDVKM in the germline V gene. The CDR3 sequence is 14 residues long. CDR3 amino acids: CASCTGGKETEAFF. In DNA form, the CDR3 reads TGTGCCAGCTGCACAGGGGGGAAGGAGACTGAAGCTTTCTTT.

The rearrangement uses TRBV6-5 and TRBJ2-3; D remains unclear. Germline lookup yields CDR1 MNHEY and CDR2 SVGAGI. The CDR3 spans 15 residues. Between the trimmed V and J ends, which lost 2 bases and 0 bases, there was a span of 9 bases. The CDR3 DNA reads as TGTGCCAGCAGTTACGATCAGACTAGCACAGATACGCAGTATTTT. It codes for CASSYDQTSTDTQYF.

This clonotype has just a few counts. The V call is TRBV4-3, the J call TRBJ2-7; D is perhaps TRBD1 or TRBD2 (5 bases each). V was trimmed by 0 bases and J by 2 bases, leaving 17 bases between them. Germline loops: CDR1 LGHNA, CDR2 YSLEER. The CDR3 has 17 amino acids. CDR3 sequence: CASSQEYLGERPYEQYF. The CDR3 DNA sequence: TGCGCCAGCAGCCAAGAATATTTGGGGGAAAGGCCCTACGAGCAGTACTTC.

This clonotype was seen many times. The chain carries TRBV12-3 or TRBV12-4 and TRBJ2-7; 13 bases are a match to TRBD2. Trimming removed 6 bases from V and 4 bases from J; junction bases left unmatched: 3. The length of the CDR3 is 14 residues. The CDR3 reads CASRLAGGGYEQYF. The CDR3 DNA reads TGTGCCAGCAGACTAGCGGGGGGGGGATACGAGCAGTACTTC.

The chain links TRBV7-2 to TRBJ1-6; D unresolved. Germline V gene lookup returns CDR1 SGHTA and CDR2 FQGNSA. The V end was cut by 5 bases, the J end by 3 bases, with 8 bases between. This CDR3 is built from 14 residues. CDR3 nucleotide sequence: TGTGCCAGCAGCGTCACTGGCTATAATTCACCCCTCCACTTT. Translating gives CASSVTGYNSPLHF.

This clonotype has ten or more counts. The CDR3 DNA follows: TGTGCCAGCAGCCCGACCATGGTAGGGGATAACTATGGCTACACCTTC. It encodes CASSPTMVGDNYGYTF. The chain recombines TRBV7-9 with TRBJ1-2; a weak D match, TRBD1 (5 bases). This CDR3 is 16 amino acids long. The V gene's germline CDR1 is SEHNR and CDR2 FQNEAQ (reference sequence). Trimming pared 5 bases from V and 1 base from J, leaving 17 bases between. The whole variable domain, filled in from reference TRBV7-9 and TRBJ1-2, reads DTGVSQNPRHKITKRGQNVTFRCDPISEHNRLYWYRQTLGQGPEFLTYFQNEAQLEKSRLLSDRFSAERPKGSFSTLEIQRTEQGDSAMYLCASSPTMVGDNYGYTFGSGTRLTVV.

This clonotype came up a few times. The gene calls are TRBV27 and TRBJ1-6; D gene unclear. Germline V gene lookup returns CDR1 MNHEY and CDR2 SMNVEV (reference sequence). Trimming took 3 bases from V and 9 from J, leaving 15 bases between them. CDR3 size: 15 residues. The DNA of the CDR3 is TGTGCCAGCAGTTTCGAAAGCAGGATTGGTTCACCCCTCCACTTT. Translated: CASSFESRIGSPLHF.

The V call is TRBV25-1, the J call TRBJ1-2; 8 positions match TRBD1. The CDR3 extends over 17 amino acids. The J segment lost 8 bases and the V segment lost 3 bases, leaving 17 bases of the junction unmatched. Germline V gene data show CDR1 as MGHDK and CDR2 as SYGVNS. This CDR3 reads CASSEWTGRKDRQGYTF. CDR3 in DNA: TGTGCCAGCAGTGAGTGGACAGGGCGCAAGGATCGTCAAGGCTACACCTTC.

The chain carries TRBV7-9 and TRBJ1-5; D gene uncertain. The CDR3 runs 14 residues. Germline V gene sequence: CDR1 SEHNR, CDR2 FQNEAQ (reference sequence). V was shortened by 5 bases and J by 4 bases, with 12 bases between the two germline ends. CDR3 region: CASSTQLENQPQHF. The DNA for the CDR3 is TGTGCCAGCAGCACCCAGCTTGAGAATCAGCCCCAGCATTTT.

The sample holds a few counts of this clonotype. The J gene is TRBJ1-3, the V gene TRBV11-2; no clear D. The CDR3 is 15 amino acids. CDR1 SGHAT and CDR2 FQNNGV come from the germline V gene. Trimming took 6 bases from V and 7 from J, leaving 19 bases between them. CDR3 region: CASSALRSGGNTIYF. DNA for the CDR3: TGTGCCAGCAGTGCCCTGAGGTCGGGAGGCAACACCATATATTTT.

This clonotype was observed a handful of times. This sequence joins TRBV27 and TRBJ2-7; 9 bases line up with TRBD1. CDR1 is MNHEY and CDR2 is SMNVEV in the germline V gene (reference sequence). The V gene end was trimmed by 6 bases and the J gene end by 1 base; junction bases not matched to a gene: 10. The CDR3 totals 16 residues. CDR3 residues: CASSIGTGGASYEQYF. The CDR3 DNA reads TGTGCCAGCAGCATAGGAACAGGGGGCGCATCCTACGAGCAGTACTTC.

V usage is TRBV12-3 or TRBV12-4 and J usage is TRBJ2-7; possible D gene TRBD2, 7 bases. With 6 bases removed from V and 1 base from J, the gap between germline ends came to 25 bases. The length of the CDR3 is 18 residues. The CDR3 loop reads CASSPLGGGSSFSYEQYF. The CDR3 nucleotides are TGTGCCAGCAGCCCCCTTGGGGGGGGCAGCTCTTTTTCCTACGAGCAGTACTTC.